These 16 T cell receptor beta chains were sequenced from one sample in a study of post-analysis software for immune sequencing data. Study findings and constraints: Included in a set of about five TRBV segments more frequent in patients than controls were TRBV5-6, TRBV5-1 and TRBV20-1.

For these receptors, no antigen is known. The library was made from cDNA and included unique molecular identifiers. MiXCR, applied by TCRdb to the PCR reads, yields one record per CDR3 protein. There are 820,000 or so distinct CDR3 sequences in the sample; approximately 53% occur only once, and approximately 4.2% lies in the top ten. Sequenced input: blood. The receptor set was obtained from a girl between 10 and 17 years old with multiple sclerosis.

The J gene is TRBJ1-2, the V gene TRBV10-3; TRBD1 aligns across 7 bases. The CDR3 covers 16 residues. With 7 bases clipped from V and 2 bases from J, the junction kept 13 bases outside the gene matches. Germline V gene data show CDR1 as ENHRY and CDR2 as SYGVKD. The CDR3 nucleotides are TGTGCCATCACGGCGGGACAGACGACCCAGAACTATGGCTACACCTTC. Translated, it gives CAITAGQTTQNYGYTF.

The V and J genes are TRBV5-1 and TRBJ2-3; a weak D match, TRBD1 (6 bases). The CDR3 covers 13 residues. CDR1 SGHRS and CDR2 YFSETQ come from the germline V gene. V lost 3 bases and J 2 bases, leaving 7 bases between the germline ends. CDR3 sequence reads: CASSWDTTDTQYF. The CDR3 nucleotides are TGCGCCAGCAGCTGGGACACCACAGATACGCAGTATTTT.

This chain uses TRBV7-2 with TRBJ2-7, with D tentatively TRBD2 (6 bases). The CDR3 loop spans 15 amino acids. Germline lookup yields CDR1 SGHTA and CDR2 FQGNSA. The V gene lost 3 bases and the J gene lost 5 bases, with 17 bases spanning the gap. The CDR3 DNA follows: TGTGCCAGCAGCTTCCAGGGACTCGTCGGGGACGAGCAGTACTTC. This gives the protein CASSFQGLVGDEQYF. Supplemented by reference TRBV7-2 and TRBJ2-7, the full variable domain reads GAGVSQSPSNKVTEKGKDVELRCDPISGHTALYWYRQSLGQGLEFLIYFQGNSAPDKSGLPSDRFSAERTGGSVSTLTIQRTQQEDSAVYLCASSFQGLVGDEQYFGPGTRLTVT.

J is TRBJ1-5 and V is TRBV5-1, with TRBD1 matching over 7 bases. This CDR3 has 15 residues. The V and J ends lost 0 bases and 2 bases, in that order; junction bases with no gene match: 2. Germline V gene lookup returns CDR1 SGHRS and CDR2 YFSETQ. DNA for the CDR3: TGCGCCAGCAGCTTGGAGGGACAGCGCAATCAGCCCCAGCATTTT. It specifies CASSLEGQRNQPQHF.

This clonotype was counted only a few times. V and J are TRBV7-9 and TRBJ2-7; a weak D match, TRBD1 (5 bases). The ends were cut back, 1 base at V and 2 bases at J, with 18 bases in the middle. From germline, CDR1 is SEHNR and CDR2 FQNEAQ (reference sequence). The CDR3 runs 17 residues. CDR3 nucleotides: TGTGCCAGCAGCTTAGATGCAGGGATTTGGCCAACCTACGAGCAGTACTTC. Its protein product is CASSLDAGIWPTYEQYF.

The rearrangement joins TRBV10-2 to TRBJ1-5; D ambiguous. The CDR3 contains 13 residues. Looked up from germline, CDR1 is WSHSY and CDR2 is SAAADI. Trimming shortened V by 6 bases and J by 6 bases, and 12 bases separated the two germline ends. The CDR3 region has the DNA TGCGCCAGCAGGCACACCGGTCTTCAGCCCCAGCATTTT. Translating it yields CASRHTGLQPQHF.

This clonotype was seen only once. The chain links TRBV6-5 to TRBJ1-5; tentative D call: TRBD1 (5 bases). The CDR3 extends over 16 amino acids. V lost 6 bases to trimming and J lost 2 bases, with 17 bases between them. Looked up from germline, CDR1 is MNHEY and CDR2 is SVGAGI. The CDR3 here is CASSPDQGVGNQPQHF. CDR3 nucleotide sequence: TGTGCCAGCAGCCCCGACCAGGGAGTAGGCAATCAGCCCCAGCATTTT.

This clonotype appeared a few times. This sequence joins TRBV29-1 and TRBJ2-1; no firm D call. The ends were cut back, 0 bases at V and 5 bases at J, with 14 bases in the middle. Germline CDR1 is SQVTM and CDR2 is ANQGSEA. This CDR3 comprises 15 residues. CDR3 coding DNA: TGCAGCGTTGAAGACGGCGGCAGAACAAACAATGAGCAGTTCTTC. Its protein product is CSVEDGGRTNNEQFF.

V gene TRBV13 combines with J gene TRBJ2-7; 13 bases match TRBD2. The CDR3 spans 15 residues. CDR1 and CDR2 (germline): PRHDT, FYEKMQ (reference sequence). The J segment lost 5 bases and the V segment lost 4 bases, leaving 5 bases of the junction unmatched. The CDR3 region has the DNA TGTGCCAGCAGCTCCGGACTAGCGGGAGCCCACGAGCAGTACTTC. It encodes CASSSGLAGAHEQYF.

The rearrangement links TRBV20-1 to TRBJ2-5; 8 bases are a match to TRBD1. V shed 3 bases, J shed 5 bases, and the junction held 8 bases outside the gene matches. Germline loops: CDR1 DFQATT, CDR2 SNEGSKA (reference sequence). The CDR3 consists of 14 residues. DNA of the CDR3: TGCAGTGCTAGGTCAGGGGGCGGCTCGGAGACCCAGTACTTC. It is translated as CSARSGGGSETQYF.

This clonotype came up a few times. The gene calls are TRBV6-2 or TRBV6-3 and TRBJ2-7; D possibly corresponds to TRBD2 (6 bases). The length of the CDR3 is 13 residues. Trimming removed 4 bases from V and 3 bases from J, with 10 bases in between. Germline CDR1 MNHEY, CDR2 SVGEGT. The CDR3 DNA sequence: TGTGCCAGCAGTTCCGGGGACTTCTACGAGCAGTACTTC. Amino acids: CASSSGDFYEQYF.

The genes are TRBV7-3 and TRBJ2-7; 11 positions agree with TRBD2. The CDR3 runs 14 residues. V shed 5 bases and J 2 bases; nucleotides not matched to a gene: 2. The germline V gene encodes CDR1 SGHTA and CDR2 FQGTGA. CDR3 region: CASSETSGTYEQYF. The DNA for the CDR3 is TGTGCCAGCAGCGAGACTAGCGGGACCTACGAGCAGTACTTC.

This chain uses TRBV3-1 with TRBJ1-2; D gene unclear. The CDR3 totals 14 residues. Trimming removed 0 bases from V and 2 bases from J, with 7 bases in between. Germline CDR1 LGHDT, CDR2 YNNKEL (reference sequence). CDR3 DNA sequence: TGTGCCAGCAGCCAAGATGAGGTAAACTATGGCTACACCTTC. Amino acid sequence: CASSQDEVNYGYTF.

The chain carries TRBV7-9 and TRBJ2-7, with 10 bases identical to TRBD1. The germline gives CDR1 SEHNR, CDR2 FQNEAQ (reference sequence). With V trimmed by 4 bases and J by 1 base, 4 bases remained unmatched. The CDR3 spans 15 residues. The CDR3 sequence is CASSYGDRGSYEQYF. In nucleotides, the CDR3 is TGTGCCAGCAGCTATGGGGACAGGGGATCCTACGAGCAGTACTTC. Using reference TRBV7-9 and TRBJ2-7 for the parts outside the CDR3, the full variable domain is DTGVSQNPRHKITKRGQNVTFRCDPISEHNRLYWYRQTLGQGPEFLTYFQNEAQLEKSRLLSDRFSAERPKGSFSTLEIQRTEQGDSAMYLCASSYGDRGSYEQYFGPGTRLTVT.

This clonotype was counted between two and nine times. The rearrangement joins TRBV7-3 to TRBJ1-2; D is undetermined. The germline V gene has CDR1 SGHTA and CDR2 FQGTGA. Trimming cost V 5 bases and J 3 bases, with 13 bases left between them. CDR3 size: 14 residues. The CDR3 region is CASSQLHRDYGYTF. In nucleotides, the CDR3 is TGTGCCAGCAGCCAATTACACCGGGACTATGGCTACACCTTC.

This clonotype appeared a few times. The J gene is TRBJ2-3, the V gene TRBV7-9, with 10 bases lining up with TRBD2. V lost 6 bases and J lost 7; bases outside the gene matches: 4. Germline V gene sequence: CDR1 SEHNR, CDR2 FQNEAQ (reference sequence). This CDR3 spans 13 amino acids. As DNA, the CDR3 is TGTGCCAGCAGTTCACTAGCGGGACATACGCAGTATTTT. Residues: CASSSLAGHTQYF. The whole variable domain, filled in from reference TRBV7-9 and TRBJ2-3, reads DTGVSQNPRHKITKRGQNVTFRCDPISEHNRLYWYRQTLGQGPEFLTYFQNEAQLEKSRLLSDRFSAERPKGSFSTLEIQRTEQGDSAMYLCASSSLAGHTQYFGPGTRLTVL.